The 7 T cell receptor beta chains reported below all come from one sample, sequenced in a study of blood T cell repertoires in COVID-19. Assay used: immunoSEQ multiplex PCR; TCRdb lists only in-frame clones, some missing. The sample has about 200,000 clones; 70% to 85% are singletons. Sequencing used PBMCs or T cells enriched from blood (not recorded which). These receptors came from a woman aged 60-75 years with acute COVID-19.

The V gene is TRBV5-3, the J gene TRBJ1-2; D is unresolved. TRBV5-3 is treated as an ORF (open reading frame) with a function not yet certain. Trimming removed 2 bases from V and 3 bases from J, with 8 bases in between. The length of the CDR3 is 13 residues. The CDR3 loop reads CARSFHRDYGYTF. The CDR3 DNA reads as TGTGCCAGAAGCTTCCACAGAGACTATGGCTACACCTTC.

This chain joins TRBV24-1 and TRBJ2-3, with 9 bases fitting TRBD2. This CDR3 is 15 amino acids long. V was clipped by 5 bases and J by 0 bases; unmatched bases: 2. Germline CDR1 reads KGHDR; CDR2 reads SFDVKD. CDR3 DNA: TGTGCCACCAGTGGCGGGAGGGGGAGCACAGATACGCAGTATTTT. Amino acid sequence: CATSGGRGSTDTQYF.

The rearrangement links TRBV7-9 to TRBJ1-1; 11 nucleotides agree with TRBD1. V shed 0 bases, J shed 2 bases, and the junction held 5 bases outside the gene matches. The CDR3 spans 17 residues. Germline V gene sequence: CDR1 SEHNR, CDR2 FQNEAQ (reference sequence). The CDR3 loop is CASSLAWTGGFNTEAFF. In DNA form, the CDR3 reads TGTGCCAGCAGCTTAGCGTGGACAGGGGGCTTTAACACTGAAGCTTTCTTT.

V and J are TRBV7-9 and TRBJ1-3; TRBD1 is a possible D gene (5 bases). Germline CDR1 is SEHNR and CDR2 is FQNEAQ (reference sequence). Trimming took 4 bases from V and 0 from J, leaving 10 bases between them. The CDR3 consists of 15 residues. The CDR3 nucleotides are TGTGCCAGCAGCTCGGGACTGAGCTCTGGAAACACCATATATTTT. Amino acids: CASSSGLSSGNTIYF.

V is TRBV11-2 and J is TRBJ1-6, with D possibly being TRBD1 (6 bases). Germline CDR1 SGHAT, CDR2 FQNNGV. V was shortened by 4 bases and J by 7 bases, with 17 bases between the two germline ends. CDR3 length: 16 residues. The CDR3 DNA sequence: TGTGCCAGCAGCTCCCTTAGAGGCCAGGGGAATTCACCCCTCCACTTT. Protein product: CASSSLRGQGNSPLHF. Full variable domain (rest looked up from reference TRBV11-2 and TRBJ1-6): EAGVAQSPRYKIIEKRQSVAFWCNPISGHATLYWYQQILGQGPKLLIQFQNNGVVDDSQLPKDRFSAERLKGVDSTLKIQPAKLEDSAVYLCASSSLRGQGNSPLHFGNGTRLTVT.

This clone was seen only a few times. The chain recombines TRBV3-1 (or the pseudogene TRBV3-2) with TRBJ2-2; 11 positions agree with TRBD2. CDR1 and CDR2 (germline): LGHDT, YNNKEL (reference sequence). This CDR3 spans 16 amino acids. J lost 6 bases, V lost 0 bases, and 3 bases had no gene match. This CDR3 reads CASSQELAGVSGELFF. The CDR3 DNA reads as TGTGCCAGCAGCCAAGAACTAGCGGGAGTCTCCGGGGAGCTGTTTTTT.

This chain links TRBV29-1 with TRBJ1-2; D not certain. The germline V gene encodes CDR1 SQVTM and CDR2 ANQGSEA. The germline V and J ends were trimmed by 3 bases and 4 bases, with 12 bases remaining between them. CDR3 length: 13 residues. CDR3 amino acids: CSVDPFPPYGYTF. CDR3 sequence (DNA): TGCAGCGTTGACCCCTTTCCCCCCTATGGCTACACCTTC.